The clone carrying this T cell receptor beta chain was counted at least ten times. Described time point: pre-sensitization, week 0. Described treatment: therapeutic diphenylcyclopropenone sensitization with weekly scalp DPC. The data stem from a study of human T cells and chemical hapten exposure. The library attached unique molecular identifiers to individual cDNA molecules. TCRdb re-called the RACE reads through MiXCR, storing one row per CDR3 protein. The sample lists about 250,000 distinct CDR3 sequences; around 7.3% were seen once. This specimen was whole blood, taken in connection with sensitization to the hapten diphenylcyclopropenone (DPC). The TCR sequence derives from a man aged 18-30 years with alopecia areata. Some clones in this sample may be carry-over from other donors' samples.

DNA of the CDR3: TGTGCTAGTGGTTTGGTCCGGGGCGAGGGGAATCAGCCCCAGCATTTT. This translates into CASGLVRGEGNQPQHF. The chain joins TRBV12-5 to TRBJ1-5; a weak D match, TRBD1 (5 bases). Germline V lookup: CDR1 LGHNT, CDR2 FRNRAP. The CDR3 covers 16 residues. Trimming cost V 0 bases and J 4 bases, with 13 bases left between them.